This entry features one T cell receptor beta chain sequence. What it binds is unknown. Via MiXCR, TCRdb re-called the RT-PCR reads, giving one row per CDR3 protein. This sample has hundreds of thousands of distinct CDR3 sequences, with approximately 18% found just once. Germline CDR1 reads SNHLY; CDR2 reads FYNNEI. V was cut by 2 bases and J by 8 bases, with 12 bases left in between. This CDR3 has 13 amino acids. The record originates from a study of response to subunit inactivated influenza vaccine. Study-wide findings and caveats: Only a handful of new T cells, the authors suggested, are recruited with each seasonal influenza vaccination.

This TCR was sampled from a man between 50 and 59 years old who received an inactivated influenza vaccine. The rearrangement joins TRBV2 to TRBJ1-1; D remains ambiguous. The sequenced sample was PBMCs from blood, obtained more than 4 days after vaccination. In DNA, the CDR3 is TGTGCCAGCAGTGAATCGGCCCCATTCGAAGCTTTCTTT. It encodes CASSESAPFEAFF.